Detailed here is one T cell receptor (beta chain). The data stem from a study of blood T cell repertoires in COVID-19. Study context: COVID-19 samples, acute and convalescent, were from the United States, Italy and Spain. Sources were T cells, B-cell-depleted T cells, or PBMCs; the material itself was cDNA or gDNA.

In the source study's methods: Estimation of nucleated cell counts was performed using reference gene primer amplification. Some clones are missing from TCRdb's copy, which holds only in-frame ones; the method was immunoSEQ multiplex PCR. V and J calls and clone size are those listed in that table; D and trimming were worked out from the DNA. This table has 150,000 or so clones, around 81% appearing once. This CDR3 contains 13 residues. The V gene's germline CDR1 is MNHEY and CDR2 SVGAGI. J was trimmed by 4 bases and V by 6 bases; bases with no gene match: 4. The V call is TRBV6-5, the J call TRBJ2-3, with 7 positions matching TRBD2. What was sequenced was peripheral blood. The receptor's source is a woman in her sixties or seventies with acute or convalescent COVID-19. In nucleotides, the CDR3 is TGTGCCAGCAGCAACCGGGGGGCAGATACGCAGTATTTT. This gives the protein CASSNRGADTQYF.